A single sample gave rise to the 20 T cell receptor beta chains below, sequenced in a study of blood T cell repertoires in COVID-19. Clones were read by immunoSEQ multiplex PCR, and TCRdb kept only the in-frame ones, dropping some. The table includes over 95,000 clones, just under 90% detected once. Sequenced: peripheral blood. These receptor sequences come from a woman in her forties or fifties with acute or convalescent COVID-19.

J is TRBJ1-3 and V is TRBV18, with unresolved D. The CDR3 loop spans 13 amino acids. V gave up 3 bases and J gave up 1 base, with 4 bases separating them. CDR1 and CDR2 from the germline V gene are KGHSH and LQKENI. CDR3 nucleotide sequence: TGTGCCAGCTCACCCCAGTCTGGAAACACCATATATTTT. Amino acids: CASSPQSGNTIYF.

The V gene is TRBV25-1, the J gene TRBJ2-7, with D tentatively TRBD1 (5 bases). V was trimmed by 8 bases and J by 2 bases, leaving 10 bases between them. The CDR3 is 12 amino acids. CDR1 MGHDK and CDR2 SYGVNS come from the germline V gene. The CDR3 sequence is CASSKGTYEQYF. CDR3 sequence (DNA): TGTGCCAGCTCGAAGGGGACCTACGAGCAGTACTTC.

The rearrangement joins TRBV12-5 to TRBJ2-3, with a tentative D call TRBD1 (6 bases). Per germline, CDR1 LGHNT and CDR2 FRNRAP. The CDR3 sequence is 17 residues long. Trimming took off 1 base at V and 2 bases at J, with 16 bases between the two ends. CDR3: CASGLGRNQGYTDTQYF. For the CDR3, the DNA is TGTGCTAGTGGTTTGGGACGAAACCAGGGGTACACAGATACGCAGTATTTT.

With respect to this clone: Other nucleotide sequences from this sample produce the same CDR3. The chain employs TRBV3-1 (or the pseudogene TRBV3-2) and TRBJ2-7; D possibly corresponds to TRBD1 (6 bases). The V end lost 4 bases, the J end lost 1 base, and 11 bases lay between the germline ends. This CDR3 contains 14 residues. The V gene's germline CDR1 is LGHDT and CDR2 YNNKEL (reference sequence). In DNA form, the CDR3 reads TGTGCCAGCAGCCTTCAGGGGATTTCCTACGAGCAGTACTTC. This encodes CASSLQGISYEQYF.

The chain is built from TRBV28 and TRBJ1-2, with a tentative D call TRBD1 (5 bases). The V end lost 2 bases, the J end lost 5 bases, and 9 bases lay between the germline ends. Germline CDR1 and CDR2: MDHEN and SYDVKM. The CDR3 loop spans 13 amino acids. The CDR3 bases are TGTGCCAGCAGTTTACGACAGATTTATGGCTACACCTTC. As protein: CASSLRQIYGYTF.

The chain has TRBV25-1 and TRBJ1-6, with D tentatively TRBD1 (5 bases). Trimming left V 3 bases short and J 0 bases short, with 12 bases between. The length of the CDR3 is 17 residues. Per germline, CDR1 MGHDK and CDR2 SYGVNS. CDR3 bases: TGTGCCAGCAGTGATGGGGCAGCGAGCTCCTATAATTCACCCCTCCACTTT. It is translated as CASSDGAASSYNSPLHF.

The J gene is TRBJ2-6, the V gene TRBV4-1, with TRBD1 identical over 9 bases. This CDR3 is 19 amino acids long. The V gene end was trimmed by 1 base and the J gene end by 1 base; junction bases not matched to a gene: 8. In germline, CDR1 is MGHRA, CDR2 YSYEKL. CDR3 sequence (DNA): TGCGCCAGCAGCCAAGTCGTGGGACAGGGCTCTTCTGGGGCCAACGTCCTGACTTTC. Translated, it gives CASSQVVGQGSSGANVLTF.

The rearrangement joins TRBV19 to TRBJ1-6; 7 bases fit TRBD1. The germline CDR1 and CDR2 sequences are LNHDA and SQIVND (reference sequence). The length of the CDR3 is 13 residues. Trimming cost V 9 bases and J 5 bases; bases outside gene matches: 4. The CDR3 protein is CASRDSDNSPLHF. As DNA, the CDR3 is TGTGCCAGCCGGGACAGCGATAATTCACCCCTCCACTTT. Variable domain in full (rest from reference TRBV19 and TRBJ1-6): DGGITQSPKYLFRKEGQNVTLSCEQNLNHDAMYWYRQDPGQGLRLIYYSQIVNDFQKGDIAEGYSVSREKKESFPLTVTSAQKNPTAFYLCASRDSDNSPLHFGNGTRLTVT.

The rearrangement joins TRBV28 to TRBJ1-4, with D possibly TRBD1 on 6 matching bases. Deletions cut 4 bases from V and 4 bases from J, with 16 bases between. The germline gives CDR1 MDHEN, CDR2 SYDVKM. This CDR3 spans 16 amino acids. CDR3 amino acids: CASSWISGQFNEKLFF. In nucleotides, the CDR3 is TGTGCCAGCAGTTGGATATCGGGACAATTTAATGAAAAACTGTTTTTT.

The chain couples TRBV5-6 to TRBJ2-1; possible D gene TRBD2, 5 bases. V dropped 5 bases and J dropped 8 bases, with 20 bases sitting between them. This CDR3 has 15 amino acids. CDR1 and CDR2 from the germline V gene are SGHDT and YYEEEE. CDR3 amino acids: CASSEGVLLYDEQFF. As DNA, the CDR3 is TGTGCCAGCAGTGAGGGTGTTCTTTTATATGATGAGCAGTTCTTC.

V is TRBV6-5 and J is TRBJ1-3; D not resolved. The CDR3 has 15 residues. Germline CDR1 reads MNHEY; CDR2 reads SVGAGI. Trimming stripped 2 bases from V and 4 bases from J, with 12 bases between. The CDR3 region is CASSYGKAAGNTIYF. CDR3 nucleotides: TGTGCCAGCAGTTACGGAAAAGCGGCAGGAAACACCATATATTTT.

J is TRBJ1-5 and V is TRBV18, with TRBD1 as a possible D gene (5 bases). CDR3 length equals 17 residues. Germline CDR1 is KGHSH and CDR2 is LQKENI. V gave up 3 bases and J gave up 4 bases, with 19 bases separating them. CDR3 amino acids: CASSPEGIGGRNQPQHF. In nucleotides, the CDR3 is TGTGCCAGCTCACCGGAGGGGATCGGAGGGCGGAATCAGCCCCAGCATTTT.

V and J are TRBV6-4 and TRBJ1-3; 9 bases match TRBD1. The germline V gene has CDR1 MRHNA and CDR2 SNTAGT. The CDR3 sequence is 18 residues long. The J segment lost 2 bases and the V segment lost 9 bases, leaving 17 bases of the junction unmatched. The CDR3 nucleotides read TGTGCCAGTCCCGTCGGGGACAGGGCCCTTCGACCTGGAAACACCATATATTTT. Encoded protein: CASPVGDRALRPGNTIYF.

The chain couples TRBV6-4 to TRBJ1-2, with D unclear. With 4 bases removed from V and 4 bases from J, the gap between germline ends came to 10 bases. The CDR3 spans 13 residues. Germline V gene data show CDR1 as MRHNA and CDR2 as SNTAGT. The CDR3 sequence: CASSARAGYGYTF. DNA of the CDR3: TGTGCCAGCAGTGCTCGTGCCGGCTATGGCTACACCTTC.

The chain recombines TRBV4-1 with TRBJ1-1; no firm D call. This CDR3 region has 13 residues. Germline CDR1 reads MGHRA; CDR2 reads YSYEKL. Trimming cost V 1 base and J 4 bases, with 7 bases left between them. The CDR3 DNA follows: TGCGCCAGCAGCCAAGGGGCCAGCACTGAAGCTTTCTTT. Amino acid sequence: CASSQGASTEAFF.

The chain recombines TRBV6-6 with TRBJ2-7, with D possibly TRBD1 on 5 matching bases. V was pared by 5 bases and J by 2 bases, with 16 bases between. The CDR3 totals 15 residues. Germline CDR1 is MNHNY and CDR2 is SVGAGI (reference sequence). CDR3 protein: CASSTPLDSAYEQYF. The CDR3, as DNA: TGTGCCAGCAGTACCCCCCTCGACAGCGCCTACGAGCAGTACTTC.

V is TRBV19 and J is TRBJ1-4; D is unresolved. Germline CDR1 and CDR2: LNHDA and SQIVND (reference sequence). CDR3 length: 12 amino acids. V lost 2 bases to trimming and J lost 10 bases, with 8 bases between them. For the CDR3, the DNA is TGTGCCAGTAGTATAACAGAAGGAAAACTGTTTTTT. Encoded protein: CASSITEGKLFF.

V usage is TRBV3-1 (or the pseudogene TRBV3-2) and J usage is TRBJ2-5; TRBD1 aligns across 7 bases. The CDR3 consists of 16 residues. V gave up 4 bases and J gave up 3 bases; unmatched junction bases: 11. Germline CDR1 and CDR2: LGHDT and YNNKEL (reference sequence). DNA for the CDR3: TGTGCCAGCAGCCCAGTCTCGACAGGGAATGAAGAGACCCAGTACTTC. Translated: CASSPVSTGNEETQYF.

The chain carries TRBV6-2 or TRBV6-3 and TRBJ2-1, with TRBD2 matching over 8 bases. This CDR3 contains 16 residues. Looked up from germline, CDR1 is MNHEY and CDR2 is SVGEGT. V was pared by 5 bases and J by 8 bases, with 14 bases of the junction left unmatched. The CDR3 nucleotides read TGTGCCAGCAGTACCCATGGAGCGGGGGCCCGCGATGAGCAGTTCTTC. It specifies CASSTHGAGARDEQFF.

The chain is built from TRBV6-5 and TRBJ2-3; D is possibly TRBD2 (6 bases). This CDR3 has 13 amino acids. With 8 bases removed from V and 6 bases from J, the gap between germline ends came to 15 bases. Germline V gives CDR1 MNHEY, CDR2 SVGAGI. The CDR3 bases are TGTGCCAGCGGGAGCGGGTTAGGGGATACGCAGTATTTT. Translating it yields CASGSGLGDTQYF.